The rows below give T cell receptor beta chains drawn from one sample of a study of Ad26.COV2.S vaccination and SARS-CoV-2 variants. Data came from immunoSEQ multiplex PCR; TCRdb stores just in-frame clones and leaves some out. The table shows some 300,000 clones, with over 80% occurring only once. The source material was peripheral blood, sampled in a trial of Ad26.COV2.S vaccine versus placebo. The receptors come from a person aged 18 to 59 who received the Ad26.COV2.S COVID-19 vaccine or a placebo. CDR3s include the opening cysteine and the closing phenylalanine or tryptophan. A D gene is named only where the DNA matches it firmly. A row's size may be missing; if present it is once, few, many or a size class.

j_call: TRBJ1-2
v_call: TRBV4-2
d_call: TRBD1
clone_size: -
cdr3_nt: TGTGCCAGCAGCCAAGATGGGACAGGGGATGCGCGGGGCTACACCTTC
cdr3_aa: CASSQDGTGDARGYTF

j_call: TRBJ1-5
v_call: TRBV5-1
d_call: TRBD1
clone_size: -
cdr3_nt: TGCGCCAGCAGCTTGGTTCCCGGACAGGGAGTATTCCAGCCCCAGCATTTT
cdr3_aa: CASSLVPGQGVFQPQHF

j_call: TRBJ1-6
v_call: TRBV6-5
d_call: TRBD1
clone_size: -
cdr3_nt: TGTGCTAGCCGCGCAGGGGGCGATTCACCCCTCCACTTT
cdr3_aa: CASRAGGDSPLHF

j_call: TRBJ1-2
v_call: TRBV11-3
d_call: TRBD1
clone_size: -
cdr3_nt: TGTGCCAGCAGCTTCTCCGGACAGGGCGGCTATGGCTACACCTTC
cdr3_aa: CASSFSGQGGYGYTF

j_call: TRBJ2-3
v_call: TRBV10-2
d_call: -
clone_size: -
cdr3_nt: TGCGCCATCTCGGGAGGACAGGGCAGCGCAGATACGCAGTATTTT
cdr3_aa: CAISGGQGSADTQYF

j_call: TRBJ1-1
v_call: TRBV5-4
d_call: -
clone_size: -
cdr3_nt: TGTGCCAGCAGCCAAAAGACCGGGAATAAGGCTGAAGCTTTCTTT
cdr3_aa: CASSQKTGNKAEAFF

j_call: TRBJ2-5
v_call: TRBV7-3
d_call: TRBD1
clone_size: -
cdr3_nt: TGTGCCAGCAGCTTAACGGGGACAGGGGGAGAGACCCAGTACTTC
cdr3_aa: CASSLTGTGGETQYF

j_call: TRBJ1-5
v_call: TRBV12-3/TRBV12-4
d_call: -
clone_size: -
cdr3_nt: TGTGCCAGCAGTTTAGGGTCAGGGCCCCAGCATTTT
cdr3_aa: CASSLGSGPQHF

j_call: TRBJ2-2
v_call: TRBV19
d_call: -
clone_size: once
cdr3_nt: TGTGCCAGTAGCGGGCGGAGAGCGAACACCGGGGAGCTGTTTTTT
cdr3_aa: CASSGRRANTGELFF

j_call: TRBJ2-3
v_call: TRBV5-1
d_call: TRBD1
clone_size: -
cdr3_nt: TGCGCCAGTGCCGACAGGGGATACACAGATACGCAGTATTTT
cdr3_aa: CASADRGYTDTQYF

j_call: TRBJ1-2
v_call: TRBV7-9
d_call: -
clone_size: -
cdr3_nt: TGTGCCAGCAGCTTATACAGTGGGGACTATGGCTACACCTTC
cdr3_aa: CASSLYSGDYGYTF

j_call: TRBJ2-3
v_call: TRBV7-3
d_call: TRBD2
clone_size: -
cdr3_nt: TGTGCCAGCAGCTTAAGACCAGGACTAGGCACAGATACGCAGTATTTT
cdr3_aa: CASSLRPGLGTDTQYF

j_call: TRBJ2-7
v_call: TRBV21-1
d_call: -
clone_size: -
cdr3_nt: TGTGCCAGCAGCAAATATGACGGTAACTACGAGCAGTACTTC
cdr3_aa: CASSKYDGNYEQYF

j_call: TRBJ2-7
v_call: TRBV11-2
d_call: TRBD2
clone_size: -
cdr3_nt: TGTGCCAGCAGCTTAAGTTCTAGCGGGGCATCCTACGAGCAGTACTTC
cdr3_aa: CASSLSSSGASYEQYF

j_call: TRBJ1-1
v_call: TRBV19
d_call: TRBD1
clone_size: -
cdr3_nt: TGTGCCAGTAGTATCGTAGGGGGATACAGGGGGAACACTGAAGCTTTCTTT
cdr3_aa: CASSIVGGYRGNTEAFF

j_call: TRBJ1-2
v_call: TRBV3-1/TRBV3-2
d_call: -
clone_size: -
cdr3_nt: TGTGCCAGCAGCCAAGAGGTCGGGCTATGGGGCTACACCTTC
cdr3_aa: CASSQEVGLWGYTF

j_call: TRBJ2-1
v_call: TRBV27
d_call: -
clone_size: -
cdr3_nt: TGTGCCAGCAGTTTCCCCCCGTCGAGCTCCTACAATGAGCAGTTCTTC
cdr3_aa: CASSFPPSSSYNEQFF

j_call: TRBJ1-4
v_call: TRBV29-1
d_call: -
clone_size: -
cdr3_nt: TGCAGCGTTGTCCAGGGCTGGGAAAAACTGTTTTTT
cdr3_aa: CSVVQGWEKLFF

j_call: TRBJ1-6
v_call: TRBV6-1
d_call: -
clone_size: -
cdr3_nt: TGTGCCAGCAGTGAACGAGGAGGTGGGGCAGGGGATAATTCACCCCTCCACTTT
cdr3_aa: CASSERGGGAGDNSPLHF

j_call: TRBJ2-3
v_call: TRBV6-5
d_call: -
clone_size: -
cdr3_nt: TGTGCCAGCAGCCCGGATGGGGCAGATACGCAGTATTTT
cdr3_aa: CASSPDGADTQYF

j_call: TRBJ2-5
v_call: TRBV29-1
d_call: TRBD1
clone_size: -
cdr3_nt: TGCAGCGTTAGAAGTTCACAGGGGAGCGAGACCCAGTACTTC
cdr3_aa: CSVRSSQGSETQYF

j_call: TRBJ2-1
v_call: TRBV5-1
d_call: -
clone_size: -
cdr3_nt: TGCGCCAGCAGCTTGGAGGTGGGGGCCTACAATGAGCAGTTCTTC
cdr3_aa: CASSLEVGAYNEQFF

j_call: TRBJ1-4
v_call: TRBV9
d_call: -
clone_size: -
cdr3_nt: TGTGCCAGCAGCGTAGGTGGCAGGGGAAATGAAAAACTGTTTTTT
cdr3_aa: CASSVGGRGNEKLFF

j_call: TRBJ2-1
v_call: TRBV5-1
d_call: TRBD2
clone_size: -
cdr3_nt: TGCGCCAGCAGCTTGTTCCTAGCGGGGGGCTCCTACAATGAGCAGTTCTTC
cdr3_aa: CASSLFLAGGSYNEQFF

j_call: TRBJ1-2
v_call: TRBV14
d_call: -
clone_size: -
cdr3_nt: TGTGCCAGCAGCCGCGTTGGACAGCGGACGGGTGGCTACACCTTC
cdr3_aa: CASSRVGQRTGGYTF

j_call: TRBJ1-1
v_call: TRBV19
d_call: -
clone_size: -
cdr3_nt: TGTGCCAGTAGCCTTAAGCTGGGGGCTCCGACTGAAGCTTTCTTT
cdr3_aa: CASSLKLGAPTEAFF

j_call: TRBJ2-7
v_call: TRBV27
d_call: TRBD1
clone_size: -
cdr3_nt: TGTGCCAGCAGTTTATCGGGGCAGGGGGCATTTTACGAGCAGTACTTC
cdr3_aa: CASSLSGQGAFYEQYF

j_call: TRBJ2-1
v_call: TRBV18
d_call: TRBD1
clone_size: -
cdr3_nt: TGTGCCAGCTCGCGACAGGGCGATGAGCAGTTCTTC
cdr3_aa: CASSRQGDEQFF

j_call: TRBJ1-2
v_call: TRBV7-8
d_call: TRBD1
clone_size: once
cdr3_nt: TGTGCCAGCAGCGGCGGAGCCGGGACAGGGGGAGACTATGGCTACACCTTC
cdr3_aa: CASSGGAGTGGDYGYTF

j_call: TRBJ1-2
v_call: TRBV11-2
d_call: TRBD1
clone_size: -
cdr3_nt: TGTGCCAGCAGCCTCGGGGACAGCGGTTATGGCTACACCTTC
cdr3_aa: CASSLGDSGYGYTF

j_call: TRBJ2-7
v_call: TRBV9
d_call: TRBD1
clone_size: few
cdr3_nt: TGTGCCAGCAGCCCCCGGGGCAGGGGGCGATCCTACGAGCAGTACTTC
cdr3_aa: CASSPRGRGRSYEQYF

j_call: TRBJ1-1
v_call: TRBV2
d_call: -
clone_size: -
cdr3_nt: TGTGCCAGCAGTGAAGCGCGGGGGCTCAACACTGAAGCTTTCTTT
cdr3_aa: CASSEARGLNTEAFF

j_call: TRBJ2-1
v_call: TRBV5-8
d_call: -
clone_size: -
cdr3_nt: TGTGCCAGCAGCTTTTCCATCTCCTACAATGAGCAGTTCTTC
cdr3_aa: CASSFSISYNEQFF

j_call: TRBJ2-7
v_call: TRBV28
d_call: TRBD2
clone_size: -
cdr3_nt: TGTGCCAGCAGTTTCGTCCGGGGGGCCTACGAGCAGTACTTC
cdr3_aa: CASSFVRGAYEQYF

j_call: TRBJ2-5
v_call: TRBV6-5
d_call: TRBD1
clone_size: -
cdr3_nt: TGTGCCAGCAGTTACTCGGTGACGGGACAGCAAGAGACCCAGTACTTC
cdr3_aa: CASSYSVTGQQETQYF

j_call: TRBJ2-7
v_call: TRBV5-6
d_call: -
clone_size: -
cdr3_nt: TGTGCCAGCAGCCTTGTCTCCTACGAGCAGTACTTC
cdr3_aa: CASSLVSYEQYF

j_call: TRBJ1-3
v_call: TRBV6-5
d_call: -
clone_size: -
cdr3_nt: TGTGCCAGCAGTCTCGGTGGGTGGAGAAACACCATATATTTT
cdr3_aa: CASSLGGWRNTIYF

j_call: TRBJ1-2
v_call: TRBV5-4
d_call: -
clone_size: -
cdr3_nt: TGTGCCAGCAGCTTGGTGGCAGAGGATGGCTACACCTTC
cdr3_aa: CASSLVAEDGYTF

j_call: TRBJ1-6
v_call: TRBV11-3
d_call: -
clone_size: -
cdr3_nt: TGTGCCAGCAGCTTAGATCTGGGTCTAAATTGTCCCCTCCACTTT
cdr3_aa: CASSLDLGLNCPLHF

j_call: TRBJ1-2
v_call: TRBV15
d_call: TRBD1
clone_size: -
cdr3_nt: TGTGCCACCAGCAAAGTCCCTTCCGGGACAGGGGGCGTTGGTGGCTATGGCTACACCTTC
cdr3_aa: CATSKVPSGTGGVGGYGYTF

j_call: TRBJ1-4
v_call: TRBV3-1/TRBV3-2
d_call: -
clone_size: -
cdr3_nt: TGTGCCAGCAGCCAAACTGCGGGCGAAAAACTGTTTTTT
cdr3_aa: CASSQTAGEKLFF

j_call: TRBJ2-5
v_call: TRBV6-6
d_call: TRBD2
clone_size: -
cdr3_nt: TGTGCCAGCAGCAGGACTAGCGGGGGTGGGGAGACCCAGTACTTC
cdr3_aa: CASSRTSGGGETQYF

j_call: TRBJ2-5
v_call: TRBV15
d_call: TRBD1
clone_size: once
cdr3_nt: TGTGCCACCAGTGCCGGGACAGGGGCCGGAGAGACCCAGTACTTC
cdr3_aa: CATSAGTGAGETQYF

j_call: TRBJ2-5
v_call: TRBV5-1
d_call: -
clone_size: -
cdr3_nt: TGCGCCAGCAGCCCTATCCCTGGGCGGCAAGAGACCCAGTACTTC
cdr3_aa: CASSPIPGRQETQYF

j_call: TRBJ2-7
v_call: TRBV5-1
d_call: TRBD1
clone_size: -
cdr3_nt: TGCGCCAGCAGCTCAGGGGACAGGTTAGGCGAGCAGTACTTC
cdr3_aa: CASSSGDRLGEQYF

j_call: TRBJ2-5
v_call: TRBV11-2
d_call: -
clone_size: -
cdr3_nt: TGTGCCAGCAGCTCCACGACTAGTCTCGAGACCCAGTACTTC
cdr3_aa: CASSSTTSLETQYF

j_call: TRBJ2-3
v_call: TRBV9
d_call: -
clone_size: -
cdr3_nt: TGTGCCAGCAGCGTGGGAGGGGGTTGGGGCACAGATACGCAGTATTTT
cdr3_aa: CASSVGGGWGTDTQYF

j_call: TRBJ2-3
v_call: TRBV5-1
d_call: TRBD2
clone_size: -
cdr3_nt: TGCGCCACCGGGACTAGCGGGTCTAGCACAGATACGCAGTATTTT
cdr3_aa: CATGTSGSSTDTQYF

j_call: TRBJ2-2
v_call: TRBV19
d_call: -
clone_size: -
cdr3_nt: TGTGCCAGTAGGAGAGGTGCCCCGAACACCGGGGAGCTGTTTTTT
cdr3_aa: CASRRGAPNTGELFF

j_call: TRBJ2-7
v_call: TRBV4-1
d_call: -
clone_size: -
cdr3_nt: TGCGCCAGCAGCCCGGCCCGATCGGACAGCCCGTACGAGCAGTACTTC
cdr3_aa: CASSPARSDSPYEQYF

j_call: TRBJ1-2
v_call: TRBV10-3
d_call: -
clone_size: few
cdr3_nt: TGTGCCACTAGACCGTACGCAAACCCAGGCTATGGCTACACCTTC
cdr3_aa: CATRPYANPGYGYTF

j_call: TRBJ2-7
v_call: TRBV5-5
d_call: TRBD1
clone_size: -
cdr3_nt: TGTGCCAGCATTCAAGACAGGGTGGGCGAGCAGTACTTC
cdr3_aa: CASIQDRVGEQYF

j_call: TRBJ2-3
v_call: TRBV6-5
d_call: -
clone_size: few
cdr3_nt: TGTGCCAGCAGATTGACAGATACGCAGTATTTT
cdr3_aa: CASRLTDTQYF

j_call: TRBJ1-1
v_call: TRBV5-1
d_call: -
clone_size: -
cdr3_nt: TGCGCCAGCAGCAGGACAGAATTGAACACTGAAGCTTTCTTT
cdr3_aa: CASSRTELNTEAFF

j_call: TRBJ2-5
v_call: TRBV5-1
d_call: -
clone_size: few
cdr3_nt: TGCGCCAGCAGCTCCGGGACAAGCCAAGAGACCCAGTACTTC
cdr3_aa: CASSSGTSQETQYF

j_call: TRBJ2-7
v_call: TRBV6-5
d_call: -
clone_size: -
cdr3_nt: TGTGCCAGCAGTCCCCAAGGACAGTTCCACGAGCAGTACTTC
cdr3_aa: CASSPQGQFHEQYF

j_call: TRBJ2-3
v_call: TRBV18
d_call: -
clone_size: -
cdr3_nt: TGTGCCAGCTCCAAAGGGACGGGACTCGGGACAGATACGCAGTATTTT
cdr3_aa: CASSKGTGLGTDTQYF

j_call: TRBJ1-6
v_call: TRBV5-1
d_call: TRBD1
clone_size: -
cdr3_nt: TGCGCCAGCAGCTTGGGCCCGACAGGGGAGAATTCACCCCTCCACTTT
cdr3_aa: CASSLGPTGENSPLHF